This T cell receptor beta chain stems from a study of blood T cell repertoires in COVID-19. TCRdb's copy holds only in-frame clones and misses some; the assay was immunoSEQ multiplex PCR. The sample lists about 140,000 clones; 84% were seen once. CDR1 and CDR2 from the germline V gene are LGHDT and YNNKEL (reference sequence). Losses at the gene ends were 8 bases for V and 5 bases for J; bases not matched to a gene: 1. There are 12 residues in the CDR3. The clonotype was recovered from a woman between 45 and 60 years old with acute COVID-19. The specimen was PBMCs or T cells enriched from blood (not recorded which). V gene TRBV3-1 (or the pseudogene TRBV3-2) combines with J gene TRBJ2-3; 10 bases align to TRBD1. The CDR3 sequence is CASGQGEDTQYF. The CDR3, as DNA: TGTGCCAGCGGACAGGGGGAAGATACGCAGTATTTT.